The next 23 T cell receptor beta chains were all read from a single sample in a study of graft-versus-host responses after intestinal transplantation. Assay used: immunoSEQ multiplex PCR; TCRdb lists only in-frame clones, some missing. The repertoire holds 40,000 to 45,000 clones, with more than 80% as singletons. This specimen was PBMCs, taken approximately 320 days after intestinal transplant. These receptors were collected from a human patient who received an intestinal transplant, so some T cells may come from the graft donor.

J is TRBJ1-1 and V is TRBV19, with 9 nucleotides matching TRBD1. This CDR3 is 19 amino acids long. The trim removed 5 bases at V and 0 bases at J, leaving 16 bases unmatched. The V gene's germline CDR1 is LNHDA and CDR2 SQIVND (reference sequence). For the CDR3, the DNA is TGTGCCAGTAGTCGGCCACAGGGGGCGGGGAGCGGAATGAACACTGAAGCTTTCTTT. Translated: CASSRPQGAGSGMNTEAFF.

The chain recombines TRBV5-1 with TRBJ2-5; 13 bases are shared with TRBD2. J lost 5 bases, V lost 0 bases, and 4 bases had no gene match. Germline V CDR1 and CDR2: SGHRS, YFSETQ. The length of the CDR3 is 16 residues. CDR3 sequence reads: CASSLGLAGGSETQYF. The CDR3 DNA reads TGCGCCAGCAGCTTGGGACTAGCGGGAGGTAGCGAGACCCAGTACTTC.

The CDR3, as DNA: TGTGCCAGCAGTTTACCATTCTCAGAGTACCAAGAGACCCAGTACTTC. Translating it yields CASSLPFSEYQETQYF. The gene calls are TRBV27 and TRBJ2-5, with D uncertain. This CDR3 has 16 amino acids. Germline CDR1 MNHEY, CDR2 SMNVEV (reference sequence). V was clipped by 2 bases and J by 0 bases, with 13 bases between them.

The rearrangement joins TRBV4-1 to TRBJ1-2; D may be TRBD1 (5 bases). The V gene's germline CDR1 is MGHRA and CDR2 YSYEKL. The CDR3 is 15 amino acids. Between the trimmed V and J ends, which lost 6 bases and 4 bases, there was a span of 18 bases. The CDR3 protein is CASSEGRGNPYGYTF. CDR3 coding DNA: TGCGCCAGCAGTGAAGGGCGGGGGAACCCCTATGGCTACACCTTC.

The J gene is TRBJ2-1, the V gene TRBV7-9; D may be TRBD2 (6 bases). Germline V lookup: CDR1 SEHNR, CDR2 FQNEAQ (reference sequence). CDR3 size: 19 residues. V lost 7 bases and J lost 0, with 25 bases in between. Here the CDR3 DNA reads TGTGCCAGCAACCGTCCGTCGTTTGGCGGGGCAAGCTCCTACAATGAGCAGTTCTTC. It specifies CASNRPSFGGASSYNEQFF.

The chain is built from TRBV11-2 and TRBJ2-5; tentatively, D is TRBD1 (6 bases). The CDR3 runs to 15 residues. The V gene lost 2 bases and the J gene lost 5 bases, with 15 bases spanning the gap. Per the germline V gene, CDR1 is SGHAT and CDR2 is FQNNGV. The CDR3 DNA follows: TGTGCCAGCAGCTTAACGGGACACATGAGGGAGACCCAGTACTTC. It codes for CASSLTGHMRETQYF.

The chain couples TRBV4-1 to TRBJ2-1, with 10 nucleotides matching TRBD1. Germline V lookup: CDR1 MGHRA, CDR2 YSYEKL. This CDR3 is 17 amino acids long. V was clipped by 6 bases and J by 3 bases; unmatched bases: 11. CDR3 in DNA: TGCGCCAGCAGTCCATTTGCCGGGACAGGGGACTACAATGAGCAGTTCTTC. Its protein product is CASSPFAGTGDYNEQFF.

The rearrangement links TRBV11-3 to TRBJ2-2, with TRBD2 matching 12 bases. V was clipped by 5 bases and J by 1 base; unmatched bases: 5. The CDR3 contains 17 residues. The V gene's germline CDR1 is SGHNT and CDR2 YENEEA. The CDR3 is CASSTTSGGQNTGELFF. The CDR3 nucleotides are TGTGCCAGCAGCACGACTAGCGGGGGTCAGAACACCGGGGAGCTGTTTTTT.

This chain connects TRBV5-1 to TRBJ2-1, with 7 bases fitting TRBD2. This CDR3 region has 16 residues. V shed 1 base, J shed 10 bases, and the junction held 14 bases outside the gene matches. CDR1 and CDR2 from the germline V gene are SGHRS and YFSETQ. Written as DNA, the CDR3 is TGCGCCAGCAGCTTGAAGAACCCCGGGGGGTGGAGAGAGCAGTTCTTC. This sequence encodes CASSLKNPGGWREQFF. Together with reference TRBV5-1 and TRBJ2-1, the CDR3 gives the full variable domain: KAGVTQTPRYLIKTRGQQVTLSCSPISGHRSVSWYQQTPGQGLQFLFEYFSETQRNKGNFPGRFSGRQFSNSRSEMNVSTLELGDSALYLCASSLKNPGGWREQFFGPGTRLTVL.

The V gene is TRBV11-3, the J gene TRBJ1-3; 12 positions agree with TRBD1. CDR3 length: 18 amino acids. Germline V gene data show CDR1 as SGHNT and CDR2 as YENEEA. J was trimmed by 0 bases and V by 3 bases; bases with no gene match: 6. This CDR3 reads CASSLGQGAPDSGNTIYF. CDR3 bases: TGTGCCAGCAGCTTGGGACAGGGGGCACCTGACTCTGGAAACACCATATATTTT.

The DNA for the CDR3 is TGTGCCAGCAGGAAAGGGGGTGATAATAGCAATCAGCCCCAGCATTTT. The encoded protein is CASRKGGDNSNQPQHF. The V and J genes are TRBV6-6 and TRBJ1-5; D possibly corresponds to TRBD1 (6 bases). Germline V gene lookup returns CDR1 MNHNY and CDR2 SVGAGI (reference sequence). V lost 6 bases and J lost 0, with 15 bases in between. CDR3 length: 16 amino acids.

The V and J genes are TRBV28 and TRBJ2-2; D is unclear. Deletions cut 3 bases from V and 7 bases from J, with 6 bases between. Germline-derived CDR1 and CDR2 are MDHEN and SYDVKM. The CDR3 covers 12 residues. CDR3 region: CASSLMVGELFF. CDR3 nucleotide sequence: TGTGCCAGCAGTTTGATGGTCGGGGAGCTGTTTTTT.

The V and J genes are TRBV2 and TRBJ1-4, with TRBD1 as a possible D gene (5 bases). The CDR3 has 15 amino acids. The germline V gene encodes CDR1 SNHLY and CDR2 FYNNEI. The V gene lost 1 base and the J gene lost 7 bases, with 13 bases spanning the gap. CDR3 nucleotide sequence: TGTGCCAGCAGTGAAGTCGGGACGGATCCTGAAAAACTGTTTTTT. Its translation is CASSEVGTDPEKLFF.

The gene calls are TRBV15 and TRBJ2-2; TRBD1 matches at 8 bases. The CDR3 has 14 residues. Germline CDR1 and CDR2: LNHNV and YYDKDF (reference sequence). V was pared by 3 bases and J by 5 bases, with 2 bases of the junction left unmatched. DNA for the CDR3: TGTGCCACCAGCAGGAGGACAGGGACCGGGGAGCTGTTTTTT. It translates to CATSRRTGTGELFF.

The chain recombines TRBV6-5 with TRBJ2-5, with TRBD1 as a possible D gene (6 bases). V was trimmed by 6 bases and J by 0 bases, leaving 8 bases between them. This CDR3 has 13 amino acids. CDR1 and CDR2 (germline): MNHEY, SVGAGI. The DNA for the CDR3 is TGTGCCAGCAGGGGGGACAACCAAGAGACCCAGTACTTC. Translated, it gives CASRGDNQETQYF.

V gene TRBV6-1 combines with J gene TRBJ2-3; 8 positions match TRBD1. Looked up from germline, CDR1 is MNHNS and CDR2 is SASEGT. V was pared by 6 bases and J by 4 bases, with 6 bases of the junction left unmatched. The CDR3 is 14 residues long. The CDR3 region is CASRDREGPDTQYF. The CDR3 DNA is TGTGCCAGCAGGGACAGGGAAGGTCCAGATACGCAGTATTTT.

In the case of this clone: Other nucleotide sequences in the sample specify the same CDR3. The chain has TRBV18 and TRBJ2-5, with TRBD1 matching over 7 bases. Germline lookup yields CDR1 KGHSH and CDR2 LQKENI. The CDR3 has 14 amino acids. J lost 2 bases, V lost 2 bases, and 2 bases had no gene match. CDR3 in DNA: TGTGCCAGCTCACCAGGGGGACAGCAAGAGACCCAGTACTTC. Protein sequence: CASSPGGQQETQYF.

J is TRBJ2-7 and V is TRBV7-3; 9 bases are a match to TRBD1. J was trimmed by 2 bases and V by 3 bases; bases with no gene match: 2. In germline, CDR1 is SGHTA, CDR2 FQGTGA. CDR3 length: 14 residues. The DNA of the CDR3 is TGTGCCAGCAGCTTCCGGGACAGGGCCTACGAGCAGTACTTC. It specifies CASSFRDRAYEQYF.

The chain uses TRBV18 and TRBJ2-1, with 13 bases that match TRBD2. Germline lookup yields CDR1 KGHSH and CDR2 LQKENI. V lost 3 bases to trimming and J lost 7 bases; unmatched junction nucleotides: 6. There are 16 residues in the CDR3. The DNA of the CDR3 is TGTGCCAGCTCACCTCGACTAGCGGGAGGTAAGAATGAGCAGTTCTTC. Protein product: CASSPRLAGGKNEQFF.

The chain is built from TRBV6-6 and TRBJ2-5, with 10 nucleotides matching TRBD2. The J call may be incorrect, as the DNA end agrees better with TRBJ2-7. Germline CDR1 is MNHNY and CDR2 is SVGAGI (reference sequence). This CDR3 has 16 amino acids. CDR3 coding DNA: TGTGCCAGCAGTTATACTCTAGCGGGAGTTGGGGACGAGCAGTACTTC. Protein: CASSYTLAGVGDEQYF.

The chain links TRBV30 to TRBJ2-1; 10 nucleotides agree with TRBD2. The V gene's germline CDR1 is GTSNPN and CDR2 SVGIG (reference sequence). The CDR3 covers 16 residues. J was trimmed by 0 bases and V by 6 bases; bases with no gene match: 8. The CDR3 sequence: CACTGTSASSYNEQFF. The CDR3 region has the DNA TGTGCCTGTACCGGGACTAGCGCAAGCTCCTACAATGAGCAGTTCTTC. The full variable domain, in which reference TRBV30 and TRBJ2-1 provide the parts outside the CDR3, is SQTIHQWPATLVQPVGSPLSLECTVEGTSNPNLYWYRQAAGRGLQLLFYSVGIGQISSEVPQNLSASRPQDRQFILSSKKLLLSDSGFYLCACTGTSASSYNEQFFGPGTRLTVL.

This clone was detected a few times. J is TRBJ1-4 and V is TRBV10-3, with TRBD1 as a possible D gene (6 bases). This CDR3 region has 13 residues. Germline CDR1 ENHRY, CDR2 SYGVKD. V lost 6 bases and J 2 bases, leaving 7 bases between the germline ends. The CDR3 region is CAIRQGTNEKLFF. The CDR3, as DNA: TGTGCCATCAGGCAGGGGACTAATGAAAAACTGTTTTTT.

The CDR3 bases are TGTGCCAACCCCCACGGCTACACCTTC. Translation: CANPHGYTF. The chain recombines TRBV2 with TRBJ1-2, with no clear D. Germline-derived CDR1 and CDR2 are SNHLY and FYNNEI. This CDR3 has 9 residues. The V end lost 10 bases, the J end lost 8 bases, and 8 bases lay between the germline ends.